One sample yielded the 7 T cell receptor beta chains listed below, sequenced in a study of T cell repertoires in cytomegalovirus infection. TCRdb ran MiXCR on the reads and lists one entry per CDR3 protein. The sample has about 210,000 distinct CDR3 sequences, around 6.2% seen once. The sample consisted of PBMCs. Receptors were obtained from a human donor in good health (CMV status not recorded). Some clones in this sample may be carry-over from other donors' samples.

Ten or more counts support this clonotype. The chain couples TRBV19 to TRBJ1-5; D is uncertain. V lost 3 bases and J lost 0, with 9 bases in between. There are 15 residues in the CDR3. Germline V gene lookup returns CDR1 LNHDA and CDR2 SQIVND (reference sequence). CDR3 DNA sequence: TGTGCCAGTAGTATCTTGGGGAGTAGCAATCAGCCCCAGCATTTT. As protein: CASSILGSSNQPQHF.

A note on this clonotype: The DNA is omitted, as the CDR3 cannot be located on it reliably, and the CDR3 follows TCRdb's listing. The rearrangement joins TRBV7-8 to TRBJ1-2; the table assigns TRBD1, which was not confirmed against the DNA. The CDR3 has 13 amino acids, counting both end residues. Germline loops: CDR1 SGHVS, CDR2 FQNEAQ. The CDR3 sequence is CASGGGTNYGCTF.

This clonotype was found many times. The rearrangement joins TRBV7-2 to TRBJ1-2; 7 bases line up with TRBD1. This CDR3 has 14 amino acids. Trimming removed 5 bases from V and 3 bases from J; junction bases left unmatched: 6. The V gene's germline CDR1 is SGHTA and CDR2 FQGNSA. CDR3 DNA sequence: TGTGCCAGCAGCCGACAGGGATCCGACTATGGCTACACCTTC. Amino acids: CASSRQGSDYGYTF.

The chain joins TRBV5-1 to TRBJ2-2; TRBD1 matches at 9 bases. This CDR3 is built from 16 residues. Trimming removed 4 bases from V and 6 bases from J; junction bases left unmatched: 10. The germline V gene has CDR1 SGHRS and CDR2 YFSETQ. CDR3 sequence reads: CASSPSPGQGAGELFF. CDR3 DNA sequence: TGCGCCAGCAGCCCTAGTCCGGGACAGGGAGCCGGGGAGCTGTTTTTT.

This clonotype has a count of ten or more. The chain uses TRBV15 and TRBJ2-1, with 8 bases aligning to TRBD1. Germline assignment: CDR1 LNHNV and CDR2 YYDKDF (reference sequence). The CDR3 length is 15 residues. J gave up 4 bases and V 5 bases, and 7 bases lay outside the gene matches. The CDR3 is CATSPQGQEYNEQFF. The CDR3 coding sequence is TGTGCCACCAGCCCACAGGGACAGGAGTACAATGAGCAGTTCTTC.

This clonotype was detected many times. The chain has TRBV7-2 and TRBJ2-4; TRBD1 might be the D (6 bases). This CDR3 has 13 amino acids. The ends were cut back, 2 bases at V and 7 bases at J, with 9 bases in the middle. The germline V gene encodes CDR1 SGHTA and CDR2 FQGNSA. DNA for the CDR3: TGTGCCAGCAGCTTAAGTACAGGGAACATTCAGTACTTC. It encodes CASSLSTGNIQYF.

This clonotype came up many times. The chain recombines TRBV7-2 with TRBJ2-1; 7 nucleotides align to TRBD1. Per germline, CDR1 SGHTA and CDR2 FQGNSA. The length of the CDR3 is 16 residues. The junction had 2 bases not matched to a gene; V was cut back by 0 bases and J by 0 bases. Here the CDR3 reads CASSLAGTASYNEQFF. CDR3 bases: TGTGCCAGCAGCTTAGCCGGGACAGCCTCCTACAATGAGCAGTTCTTC.